The present T cell receptor (beta chain) was sequenced within a study of cytomegalovirus exposure and HLA in healthy donors. Study in general: From around 180 million T cells, an earlier analysis saw 110 million or so unique TCR beta sequences. Whole-study findings and limits: Later work found most CMV-associated TCR beta chains apparently HLA-restricted. In a later analysis, specific HLA alleles were associated with approximately 16,000 TCR beta sequences at a 0.05 false discovery rate.

PCR employed 60 Vbeta and 13 Jbeta primers. Repertoires were generated with immunoSEQ multiplex PCR, while TCRdb's copy carries only in-frame clones and drops some. The data hold about 160,000 clones, with roughly 80% observed a single time. For this clone: Its specificity is unknown.

The TCR sequence derives from a man aged 40-50 years in good health and CMV-seronegative. Sequencing used PBMCs.

DNA of the CDR3: TGTGCCAGCAGCTTAATAGCGGGCGGGAGGGAGCAGTACTTC. Its protein is CASSLIAGGREQYF. The chain carries TRBV11-2 and TRBJ2-7; 8 bases match TRBD2. The V gene end was trimmed by 2 bases and the J gene end by 7 bases; junction bases not matched to a gene: 7. The length of the CDR3 is 14 residues. Germline-derived CDR1 and CDR2 are SGHAT and FQNNGV.